This T cell receptor (beta chain) was recorded in a study of blood T cell repertoires in COVID-19 (TCRdb year 2020). Regarding the research as a whole: Samples covering the acute and convalescent phases of COVID-19 were provided by collaborators in the United States, Italy and Spain. The prospective study material was composed of cDNA or gDNA derived from T cells, B-cell-depleted T cells, or PBMCs. Deeply sampled blood TCRbeta repertoires from subjects exposed to, actively infected with, or recovered from COVID-19 were included in the dataset. The repertoires were made available in a free public database intended to serve as a resource for research on the immune response to SARS-CoV-2. Samples were obtained from the ongoing ImmuneRACE study (first 160 participants) and from 950 to 1,500 subjects provided by 6 global collaborators. Nearly every sample came with metadata listing a de-identified subject ID, COVID-19 status, age in years and sex. Where HLA class I and class II types were available, the types were taken from metadata supplied by the sample provider, not from assay-based typing.

CDR1 and CDR2 are drawn from the germline V gene: LGHNA, YNFKEQ. The CDR3 holds 17 amino acids from the cysteine to the phenylalanine. Just CDR3 DNA is preserved here, 51 bases in frame from base 1. V is cut back by 4 bases and J by 8 bases, with 15 bases in the junction unmatched. Turning to this clone: Which antigen it targets is not known. Base qualities are not at hand, and no much larger clone is one base apart.

TCRbeta CDR3 regions were amplified from genomic DNA by means of the immunoSEQ Assay, a bias-controlled multiplex PCR. As for the authors' bioinformatics: The number of nucleated cells in each sample was estimated by amplification of reference gene primers within the assay. To quantify the absolute abundance of each unique TCRbeta CDR3 rearrangement, sequence reads were collapsed and filtered. For each sample, productive Simpson clonality was calculated by taking the square root of Simpson's diversity index across productive rearrangements. In TCRdb, the immuneACCESS table is reduced to in-frame sequences with V and J assigned. These tables do not hold every clone; where another copy was compared, an unresolved V gene accounts for under half, and the others remain unexplained. V, J and clone size were drawn from that table, and D and trimming were deduced from the DNA. The sample table lists approximately 300,000 clones, roughly nine tenths of them with a count of one. The ten largest clonotypes hold around 3.9% of the sample.

Results the study describes overall, beyond this receptor: Clinical and demographic metadata were provided uncurated, with the amount varying by source and participant.

In the prospective study, participants were about 18 to 100 years old, resided in under 30 geographic areas of the United States, and were enrolled through a virtual design. In the prospective study, participants were assigned to cohorts based on the clinical history participants reported in a screening survey and a study questionnaire. Exposed participants had been in contact, within 2 weeks of entering the study, with a person who had a PCR-confirmed or clinician-diagnosed case of COVID-19. Each participant in the prospective study had whole blood, serum and a nasopharyngeal or oropharyngeal swab collected by mobile phlebotomists. Participants in the prospective study had the option to provide additional blood draws and questionnaires over a roughly 2-month period. Before DNA extraction, prospective study blood samples were shipped either frozen or at room temperature.

Sequencing used PBMCs or T cells enriched from blood (not recorded which). Here the chain combines TRBV4-2 and TRBJ1-4, and TRBD1 matches 8 of the central bases. The origin of this receptor is a woman in her thirties who had been exposed to COVID-19. CDR3 sequence: CASSLRPGQGKGEKLFF. The DNA is TGTGCCAGCAGCCTTAGACCAGGACAGGGCAAAGGGGAAAAACTGTTTTTT.